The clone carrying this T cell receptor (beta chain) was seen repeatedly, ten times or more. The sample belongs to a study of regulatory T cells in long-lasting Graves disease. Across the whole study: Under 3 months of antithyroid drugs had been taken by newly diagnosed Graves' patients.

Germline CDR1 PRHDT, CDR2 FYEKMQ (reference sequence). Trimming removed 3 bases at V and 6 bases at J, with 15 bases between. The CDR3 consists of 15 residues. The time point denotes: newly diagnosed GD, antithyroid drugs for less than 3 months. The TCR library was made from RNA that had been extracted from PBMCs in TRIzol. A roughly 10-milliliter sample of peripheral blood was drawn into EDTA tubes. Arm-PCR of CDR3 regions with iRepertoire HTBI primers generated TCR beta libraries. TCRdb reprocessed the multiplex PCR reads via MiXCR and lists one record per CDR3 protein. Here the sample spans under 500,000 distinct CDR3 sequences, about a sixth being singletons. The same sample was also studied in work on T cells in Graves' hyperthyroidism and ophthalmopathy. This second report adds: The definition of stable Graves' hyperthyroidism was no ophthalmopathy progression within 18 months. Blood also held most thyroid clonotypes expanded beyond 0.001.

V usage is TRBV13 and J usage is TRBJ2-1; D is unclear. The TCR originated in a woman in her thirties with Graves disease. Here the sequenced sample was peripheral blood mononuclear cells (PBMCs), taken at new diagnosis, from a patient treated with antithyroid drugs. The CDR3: CASSLAPRGVNEQFF. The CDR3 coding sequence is TGTGCCAGCAGCTTGGCCCCCCGAGGAGTCAATGAGCAGTTCTTC. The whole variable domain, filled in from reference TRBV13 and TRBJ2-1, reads AAGVIQSPRHLIKEKRETATLKCYPIPRHDTVYWYQQGPGQDPQFLISFYEKMQSDKGSIPDRFSAQQFSDYHSELNMSSLELGDSALYFCASSLAPRGVNEQFFGPGTRLTVL.